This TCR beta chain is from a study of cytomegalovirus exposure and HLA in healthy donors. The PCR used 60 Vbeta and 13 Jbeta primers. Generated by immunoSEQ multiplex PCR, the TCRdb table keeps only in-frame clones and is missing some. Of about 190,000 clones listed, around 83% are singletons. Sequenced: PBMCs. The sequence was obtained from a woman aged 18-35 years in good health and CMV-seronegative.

For the CDR3, the DNA is TGTGCCATCAGTGTCTGGACAAGCTCCTACGAGCAGTACTTC. Its translation is CAISVWTSSYEQYF. V gene TRBV10-3 combines with J gene TRBJ2-7, with D maybe TRBD1 (5 bases). This CDR3 has 14 residues. V lost 4 bases, J lost 0 bases, and 10 bases lay in between. CDR1 is ENHRY and CDR2 is SYGVKD in the germline V gene.